What follows are 29 T cell receptor beta chains derived from one specimen sequenced in a study of blood T cell repertoires in COVID-19. Some clones are missing from TCRdb's copy, which holds only in-frame ones; the method was immunoSEQ multiplex PCR. This sample has about 85,000 clones; 85% to 90% occur once, and the top ten carry about 4.3%. The material sequenced was peripheral blood. These receptors were collected from a woman aged 80 or over with active or convalescent COVID-19.

This clone was recorded only once. This chain uses TRBV7-3 with TRBJ2-1; D possibly corresponds to TRBD2 (6 bases). Germline V gene sequence: CDR1 SGHTA, CDR2 FQGTGA. V was cut by 1 base and J by 0 bases, with 10 bases left in between. The CDR3 contains 16 residues. The CDR3 loop reads CASSLSPAGSYNEQFF. The CDR3 DNA is TGTGCCAGCAGCTTAAGTCCAGCGGGCTCCTACAATGAGCAGTTCTTC.

The chain couples TRBV19 to TRBJ2-5, with 11 bases fitting TRBD2. CDR3 size: 14 residues. J was trimmed by 4 bases and V by 5 bases; bases with no gene match: 3. Germline CDR1 is LNHDA and CDR2 is SQIVND (reference sequence). The DNA for the CDR3 is TGTGCCAGTAGTGGTAGCGGGAGGGGAGAGACCCAGTACTTC. Protein sequence: CASSGSGRGETQYF. The full variable domain, rest sourced from reference TRBV19 and TRBJ2-5, is DGGITQSPKYLFRKEGQNVTLSCEQNLNHDAMYWYRQDPGQGLRLIYYSQIVNDFQKGDIAEGYSVSREKKESFPLTVTSAQKNPTAFYLCASSGSGRGETQYFGPGTRLLVL.

This clone was observed a single time. The rearrangement joins TRBV5-6 to TRBJ2-1; 8 bases are shared with TRBD2. V trimming: 0 bases; J trimming: 9 bases; junction bases outside the gene matches: 11. Germline CDR1 reads SGHDT; CDR2 reads YYEEEE. The CDR3 spans 16 residues. CDR3 region: CASSLGGSGTPGEQFF. The CDR3 DNA sequence: TGTGCCAGCAGCTTGGGTGGTAGCGGGACTCCCGGTGAGCAGTTCTTC.

The CDR3 coding sequence is TGTGCCATCACCCGGGGACTAGCGGCCGATGAGCAGTTCTTC. Amino acid sequence: CAITRGLAADEQFF. This chain uses TRBV10-3 with TRBJ2-1, with 11 bases lining up with TRBD2. Germline CDR1 is ENHRY and CDR2 is SYGVKD. The V and J ends lost 7 bases and 8 bases, in that order; junction bases with no gene match: 7. The CDR3 length is 14 residues.

The gene calls are TRBV4-3 and TRBJ2-5, with D possibly being TRBD2 (5 bases). Germline CDR1 and CDR2: LGHNA and YSLEER. Trimming took 1 base from V and 4 from J, leaving 7 bases between them. There are 13 residues in the CDR3. DNA for the CDR3: TGCGCCAGCAGCCAAGGGGAGCGAGAGACCCAGTACTTC. It yields the protein CASSQGERETQYF.

The genes are TRBV30 and TRBJ2-5; TRBD2 matches 14 bases. The CDR3 runs 13 residues. The junction had 2 bases not matched to a gene; V was cut back by 7 bases and J by 4 bases. Germline V gene lookup returns CDR1 GTSNPN and CDR2 SVGIG (reference sequence). This CDR3 reads CALTSGRGETQYF. Here the CDR3 DNA reads TGTGCCTTGACTAGCGGGAGGGGAGAGACCCAGTACTTC.

The chain couples TRBV29-1 to TRBJ1-1, with a possible D match to TRBD1 (5 bases). CDR1 and CDR2 (germline): SQVTM, ANQGSEA. V was shortened by 5 bases and J by 6 bases, with 19 bases between the two germline ends. The CDR3 loop spans 14 amino acids. CDR3 coding DNA: TGCAGCGTTTCCGTGGGCCAGGGTAGGTCTGAAGCTTTCTTT. It codes for CSVSVGQGRSEAFF.

In this sample, this clone is medium-sized. The rearrangement uses TRBV2 and TRBJ1-5, with 7 nucleotides matching TRBD1. The CDR3 extends over 17 amino acids. The trim removed 4 bases at V and 1 base at J, leaving 10 bases unmatched. Germline-derived CDR1 and CDR2 are SNHLY and FYNNEI. The CDR3 region is CASSAETGRSSNQPQHF. The CDR3 DNA reads TGTGCCAGCAGTGCAGAGACAGGGAGGTCGAGCAATCAGCCCCAGCATTTT.

V gene TRBV6-1 combines with J gene TRBJ2-7; possible D gene TRBD2, 6 bases. In germline, CDR1 is MNHNS, CDR2 SASEGT. V dropped 2 bases and J dropped 5 bases, with 13 bases sitting between them. This CDR3 contains 14 residues. The CDR3 DNA sequence: TGTGCCAGCAGTGAAAAGCACGGGGAGGACGAGCAGTACTTC. Protein product: CASSEKHGEDEQYF.

V and J are TRBV28 and TRBJ2-5; 9 nucleotides align to TRBD2. Trimming removed 7 bases from V and 4 bases from J; junction bases left unmatched: 7. This CDR3 region has 14 residues. CDR1 and CDR2 (germline): MDHEN, SYDVKM. DNA of the CDR3: TGTGCCAGCATCATTAGCGGGGGAGGAGAGACCCAGTACTTC. Its protein product is CASIISGGGETQYF.

The chain couples TRBV9 to TRBJ2-7, with TRBD1 identical over 7 bases. Trimming cost V 4 bases and J 1 base; bases outside gene matches: 8. CDR1 SGDLS and CDR2 YYNGEE come from the germline V gene. The CDR3 is 15 amino acids. The CDR3 DNA reads TGTGCCAGCAGCCGCATGACAGGGCCGTCCTACGAGCAGTACTTC. Its translation is CASSRMTGPSYEQYF.

J is TRBJ1-3 and V is TRBV19; TRBD1 matches at 10 bases. The germline V gene has CDR1 LNHDA and CDR2 SQIVND (reference sequence). This CDR3 is 16 amino acids long. V was pared by 6 bases and J by 0 bases, with 5 bases of the junction left unmatched. For the CDR3, the DNA is TGTGCCAGTAGGGGCTGGACAGGGGGCTCTGGAAACACCATATATTTT. Protein: CASRGWTGGSGNTIYF.

The rearrangement joins TRBV7-6 to TRBJ1-6; 7 bases match TRBD1. Germline CDR1 reads SGHVS; CDR2 reads FNYEAQ. Unmatched junction bases numbered 7, after V lost 5 bases and J lost 9 bases. This CDR3 has 14 amino acids. The CDR3 loop reads CASSLGTVGSPLHF. The CDR3 DNA follows: TGTGCCAGCAGCCTGGGGACAGTCGGTTCACCCCTCCACTTT.

This clone has just one count. This sequence joins TRBV4-2 and TRBJ2-3; 11 positions match TRBD2. The V gene end was trimmed by 0 bases and the J gene end by 2 bases; junction bases not matched to a gene: 10. Germline V gene lookup returns CDR1 LGHNA and CDR2 YNFKEQ. The CDR3 sequence is 19 residues long. CDR3: CASSQDQWSSGRPTDTQYF. The CDR3 DNA sequence: TGTGCCAGCAGCCAAGATCAGTGGTCTAGCGGGAGGCCCACAGATACGCAGTATTTT.

The chain carries TRBV7-2 and TRBJ2-1; 8 bases map to TRBD1. The CDR3 covers 16 residues. Per germline, CDR1 SGHTA and CDR2 FQGNSA. The J segment lost 7 bases and the V segment lost 5 bases, leaving 13 bases of the junction unmatched. CDR3 loop: CASSPRQGALSNEQFF. Here the CDR3 DNA reads TGTGCCAGCAGCCCCCGGCAGGGGGCGCTTTCGAATGAGCAGTTCTTC.

CDR3 sequence reads: CATSDTQGSWAQPQHF. For the CDR3, the DNA is TGTGCCACCAGTGATACACAGGGGTCGTGGGCTCAGCCCCAGCATTTT. This chain links TRBV24-1 with TRBJ1-5; 7 bases line up with TRBD1. Germline trimming cut 3 bases from V and 6 bases from J; bases unmatched to any gene: 10. This CDR3 is 16 amino acids long. Per germline, CDR1 KGHDR and CDR2 SFDVKD.

The chain uses TRBV18 and TRBJ1-2; no clear D gene. The CDR3 length is 16 residues. The V end was cut by 0 bases, the J end by 0 bases, with 11 bases between. Germline lookup yields CDR1 KGHSH and CDR2 LQKENI. CDR3 nucleotides: TGTGCCAGCTCACCACCGAGCGGAAACACTAACTATGGCTACACCTTC. Its translation: CASSPPSGNTNYGYTF. Using reference TRBV18 and TRBJ1-2 for the parts outside the CDR3, the full variable domain is NAGVMQNPRHLVRRRGQEARLRCSPMKGHSHVYWYRQLPEEGLKFMVYLQKENIIDESGMPKERFSAEFPKEGPSILRIQQVVRGDSAAYFCASSPPSGNTNYGYTFGSGTRLTVV.

The chain uses TRBV7-2 and TRBJ2-1, with D hard to call. Per germline, CDR1 SGHTA and CDR2 FQGNSA. V was trimmed by 1 base and J by 9 bases, leaving 7 bases between them. The CDR3 is 12 amino acids. This CDR3 is CASSLVALEQFF. The CDR3 DNA is TGTGCCAGCAGCTTAGTGGCCCTTGAGCAGTTCTTC. Supplemented by reference TRBV7-2 and TRBJ2-1, the full variable domain reads GAGVSQSPSNKVTEKGKDVELRCDPISGHTALYWYRQSLGQGLEFLIYFQGNSAPDKSGLPSDRFSAERTGGSVSTLTIQRTQQEDSAVYLCASSLVALEQFFGPGTRLTVL.

V gene TRBV10-3 combines with J gene TRBJ1-1; TRBD1 aligns across 7 bases. This CDR3 comprises 16 residues. Germline loops: CDR1 ENHRY, CDR2 SYGVKD. J was trimmed by 3 bases and V by 4 bases; bases with no gene match: 11. The CDR3: CAISGDLQGFDTEAFF. CDR3 sequence (DNA): TGTGCCATCAGTGGGGACCTACAGGGGTTCGACACTGAAGCTTTCTTT.

V and J are TRBV7-2 and TRBJ2-1, with 8 bases fitting TRBD1. In germline, CDR1 is SGHTA, CDR2 FQGNSA. The junction had 2 bases not matched to a gene; V was cut back by 1 base and J by 6 bases. This CDR3 has 14 residues. CDR3 protein: CASSLGDRFNEQFF. The CDR3 DNA reads as TGTGCCAGCAGCTTAGGGGACAGGTTCAATGAGCAGTTCTTC.

CDR3 coding DNA: TGCGCCAGCAGCGGAACCGGGTCTTGGGATGGCTACACCTTC. It specifies CASSGTGSWDGYTF. This chain uses TRBV5-1 with TRBJ1-2; D is unclear. The V gene's germline CDR1 is SGHRS and CDR2 YFSETQ. V lost 4 bases and J 6 bases, leaving 16 bases between the germline ends. The CDR3 extends over 14 amino acids.

The chain uses TRBV5-6 and TRBJ1-2, with TRBD1 matching 8 bases. Germline trimming cut 5 bases from V and 4 bases from J; bases unmatched to any gene: 19. Germline loops: CDR1 SGHDT, CDR2 YYEEEE. The CDR3 covers 18 residues. The CDR3 loop reads CASRPTKDRVVLGYGYTF. CDR3 nucleotides: TGTGCCAGCAGACCAACAAAGGACAGGGTGGTCCTTGGCTATGGCTACACCTTC. Full variable domain (outside the CDR3, taken from reference TRBV5-6 and TRBJ1-2): DAGVTQSPTHLIKTRGQQVTLRCSPKSGHDTVSWYQQALGQGPQFIFQYYEEEERQRGNFPDRFSGHQFPNYSSELNVNALLLGDSALYLCASRPTKDRVVLGYGYTFGSGTRLTVV.

The V gene is TRBV7-8, the J gene TRBJ2-7; the match to TRBD2 covers 13 bases. J was trimmed by 5 bases and V by 6 bases; bases with no gene match: 13. Looked up from germline, CDR1 is SGHVS and CDR2 is FQNEAQ. This CDR3 region has 17 residues. CDR3 loop: CASSPPRTSGSIDEQYF. In DNA form, the CDR3 reads TGTGCCAGCAGTCCCCCCCGGACTAGCGGGAGTATAGACGAGCAGTACTTC.

CDR3 in amino acids: CASSLRDSEAFF. The CDR3 nucleotides read TGTGCCAGCAGTTTAAGGGACAGCGAAGCTTTCTTT. This sequence joins TRBV28 and TRBJ1-1; 7 positions match TRBD1. Looked up from germline, CDR1 is MDHEN and CDR2 is SYDVKM. The V gene end was trimmed by 2 bases and the J gene end by 8 bases; junction bases not matched to a gene: 2. CDR3 size: 12 residues.

The chain combines TRBV18 with TRBJ2-2; 9 nucleotides align to TRBD2. CDR3 length: 16 residues. V shed 2 bases and J 3 bases; nucleotides not matched to a gene: 4. In germline, CDR1 is KGHSH, CDR2 LQKENI. In nucleotides, the CDR3 is TGTGCCAGCTCACCAGCTCTAGCGGGATACACCGGGGAGCTGTTTTTT. Encoded protein: CASSPALAGYTGELFF.

The CDR3 DNA is TGCAGCGTTGAAGGCCGGACAGGGGGCGCGGGGAACACTGAAGCTTTCTTT. Translated: CSVEGRTGGAGNTEAFF. The rearrangement links TRBV29-1 to TRBJ1-1; 11 bases fit TRBD1. The CDR3 is 17 residues long. V lost 1 base to trimming and J lost 1 base; unmatched junction nucleotides: 8. CDR1 is SQVTM, CDR2 ANQGSEA, per germline.

The rearrangement joins TRBV5-1 to TRBJ2-3, with D unresolved. The CDR3 is 15 amino acids. Germline CDR1 reads SGHRS; CDR2 reads YFSETQ. V lost 0 bases, J lost 2 bases, and 10 bases lay in between. This CDR3 is CASSLVVRYTDTQYF. As DNA, the CDR3 is TGCGCCAGCAGCTTGGTCGTCAGATACACAGATACGCAGTATTTT.

The chain carries TRBV5-1 and TRBJ1-1; a weak D match, TRBD1 (6 bases). The germline V gene encodes CDR1 SGHRS and CDR2 YFSETQ. Trimming took 1 base from V and 10 from J, leaving 17 bases between them. The CDR3 runs 14 residues. CDR3 sequence (DNA): TGCGCCAGCAGCTTGAACTTAGGACAGATCGGAGCTTTCTTT. Protein product: CASSLNLGQIGAFF. Full variable domain (rest looked up from reference TRBV5-1 and TRBJ1-1): KAGVTQTPRYLIKTRGQQVTLSCSPISGHRSVSWYQQTPGQGLQFLFEYFSETQRNKGNFPGRFSGRQFSNSRSEMNVSTLELGDSALYLCASSLNLGQIGAFFGQGTRLTVV.

The chain employs TRBV27 and TRBJ1-1, with D possibly being TRBD1 (5 bases). Trimming removed 5 bases at V and 6 bases at J, with 25 bases between. Germline loops: CDR1 MNHEY, CDR2 SMNVEV (reference sequence). The CDR3 extends over 17 amino acids. CDR3 DNA sequence: TGTGCCAGCAGTCCTCGGGGGATATCAGGATGGAAGGCTGAAGCTTTCTTT. Protein product: CASSPRGISGWKAEAFF.